Listed below are T cell receptor beta chains from one sample, sequenced in a study of cytomegalovirus exposure and HLA in healthy donors. The protocol was immunoSEQ multiplex PCR, while the TCRdb copy is restricted to in-frame clones and leaves out a portion. Among around 120,000 clones listed, 15% to 19% were seen once. The source material was PBMCs. These receptors came from a woman aged 18-29 years in good health and CMV-seronegative. CDR3s include the opening cysteine and the closing phenylalanine or tryptophan. The D gene is left open where the match is weak. Size is stated for part of the rows, as once, few or many counts, or as a class when the clone is expanded.

d_gene,abundance,j_gene,v_gene,CDR3aa,CDR3nt
TRBD1,few,TRBJ1-5,TRBV29-1,CSVVGQGPNQPQHF,TGCAGCGTTGTTGGACAGGGGCCCAATCAGCCCCAGCATTTT
.,few,TRBJ2-3,TRBV7-9,CASSLGGPWADTQYF,TGTGCCAGCAGCTTAGGAGGTCCCTGGGCAGATACGCAGTATTTT
.,few,TRBJ2-2,TRBV18,CASSPGQLNTGELFF,TGTGCCAGCTCACCAGGGCAGCTGAACACCGGGGAGCTGTTTTTT
.,.,TRBJ1-5,TRBV7-8,CASSLSRVGHSLGPQHF,TGTGCCAGCAGCTTAAGCCGGGTAGGACACTCGTTGGGGCCCCAGCATTTT
TRBD1,few,TRBJ1-1,TRBV29-1,CSVEYRLGQGSTEAFF,TGCAGCGTTGAGTATCGGTTGGGACAGGGTAGCACTGAAGCTTTCTTT
TRBD1,few,TRBJ1-1,TRBV6-5,CASRTGLNTEAFF,TGTGCCTCCCGGACAGGGCTGAACACTGAAGCTTTCTTT
TRBD1,few,TRBJ2-7,TRBV9,CASSYSGTAGYEQYF,TGTGCCAGCAGTTACTCCGGGACAGCAGGTTACGAGCAGTACTTC
TRBD1,few,TRBJ1-1,TRBV12-5,CASGLIGTAPIEAFF,TGTGCTAGTGGTTTGATCGGGACAGCTCCGATTGAAGCTTTCTTT
.,.,TRBJ2-7,TRBV29-1,CSVEDRGNEQYF,TGCAGCGTTGAAGATCGCGGGAACGAGCAGTACTTC
.,few,TRBJ1-1,TRBV2,CASRAVVMNTEAFF,TGTGCCAGCAGGGCAGTGGTTATGAACACTGAAGCTTTCTTT
.,few,TRBJ2-7,TRBV7-2,CASSPTNAGTEQYF,TGTGCCAGCAGCCCCACTAATGCGGGAACCGAGCAGTACTTC
.,.,TRBJ2-7,TRBV14,CASSQVRGAYEQYF,TGTGCCAGCAGCCAAGTGCGGGGCGCCTACGAGCAGTACTTC
.,few,TRBJ2-3,TRBV5-1,CASSAGTQGGTQYF,TGCGCCAGCAGCGCGGGGACCCAGGGGGGAACGCAGTATTTT
.,.,TRBJ2-3,TRBV5-1,CASSWRGQNPWTDTQYF,TGCGCCAGCAGCTGGCGGGGGCAGAACCCGTGGACAGATACGCAGTATTTT
TRBD1,.,TRBJ2-2,TRBV7-2,CASSPRRGQAANTGELFF,TGTGCCAGCAGCCCCCGGAGGGGACAGGCGGCGAACACCGGGGAGCTGTTTTTT
.,few,TRBJ1-6,TRBV10-3,CAIKGTVSSPLHF,TGTGCCATTAAGGGGACTGTAAGTTCACCCCTCCACTTT
TRBD1,.,TRBJ2-1,TRBV2,CASSLPGQGRGRNNNEQFF,TGTGCCAGCAGTTTACCGGGACAGGGGAGAGGGAGGAATAACAATGAGCAGTTCTTC
TRBD2,.,TRBJ2-5,TRBV11-2,CASSLEGSGRLETQYF,TGTGCCAGCAGCTTAGAAGGTAGCGGGAGGTTGGAGACCCAGTACTTC
TRBD1,.,TRBJ2-1,TRBV9,CASSPPGTGLGFNEQFF,TGTGCCAGCAGCCCTCCCGGGACAGGGTTGGGATTTAATGAGCAGTTCTTC
.,.,TRBJ2-3,TRBV29-1,CSVRSGTDTQYF,TGCAGCGTCCGGTCGGGAACAGATACGCAGTATTTT
.,.,TRBJ1-6,TRBV2,CASSEQGQRNSPLHF,TGTGCCAGCAGTGAACAGGGGCAGCGGAATTCACCCCTCCACTTT
.,few,TRBJ2-7,TRBV15,CATSGQSYEQYF,TGTGCCACCTCTGGACAGTCCTACGAGCAGTACTTC
TRBD1,.,TRBJ1-3,TRBV7-9,CASSPETTDRAGNTIYF,TGTGCCAGCAGCCCCGAAACCACCGACAGGGCTGGAAACACCATATATTTT
.,few,TRBJ1-5,TRBV5-8,CASRATGLQPQHF,TGTGCCAGCAGGGCGACAGGATTGCAGCCCCAGCATTTT
TRBD1,few,TRBJ1-1,TRBV6-5,CASSSGQGSTEAFF,TGTGCCAGCAGTTCGGGACAGGGAAGCACTGAAGCTTTCTTT
TRBD1,few,TRBJ1-1,TRBV5-1,CASSFQGAPNTEAFF,TGCGCCAGCAGCTTTCAGGGGGCGCCGAACACTGAAGCTTTCTTT
.,.,TRBJ2-7,TRBV5-6,CASSLGRYEQYF,TGTGCCAGCAGCTTGGGCCGGTACGAGCAGTACTTC
TRBD1,.,TRBJ2-7,TRBV5-4,CASLTGTVSYEQYF,TGTGCCAGTTTAACAGGGACAGTTTCCTACGAGCAGTACTTC
TRBD2,few,TRBJ2-5,TRBV5-5,CASSFGLAGETQYF,TGTGCCAGCAGCTTCGGACTAGCGGGGGAGACCCAGTACTTC
TRBD2,.,TRBJ2-1,TRBV11-2,CASRSGGDSSYNEQFF,TGTGCCAGCAGATCTGGGGGGGATAGCTCCTACAATGAGCAGTTCTTC
.,.,TRBJ2-7,TRBV5-1,CASSLGQRYEQYF,TGCGCCAGCAGCTTGGGCCAGCGCTACGAGCAGTACTTC